The 10 T cell receptor beta chains reported below all come from one sample, sequenced in a study of patients and donors after allogeneic stem cell transplantation. MiXCR, applied by TCRdb to the RT-PCR reads, yields one record per CDR3 protein. The sample has about 960,000 distinct CDR3 sequences, about a sixth seen once; the top ten hold 6%. The sample was blood, either unsorted or a sorted T cell fraction (not recorded which). All receptors derive from a human donor who was either an allogeneic HSCT recipient or a stem cell or donor lymphocyte infusion donor (not recorded which). It is not recorded whose cells these are; they may come from a transplant donor.

This chain connects TRBV11-3 to TRBJ2-2; no clear D gene. The CDR3 sequence is 13 residues long. Germline V gene sequence: CDR1 SGHNT, CDR2 YENEEA. V was trimmed by 4 bases and J by 7 bases, leaving 10 bases between them. The CDR3 protein is CASSSELGGELFF. The DNA of the CDR3 is TGTGCCAGCAGCTCCGAATTGGGCGGGGAGCTGTTTTTT.

This clonotype was counted many times. The rearrangement joins TRBV12-3 or TRBV12-4 to TRBJ1-1; D uncertain. The CDR3 is made up of 13 amino acids. The V and J ends lost 8 bases and 4 bases respectively, with 14 bases between them. The CDR3 reads CASAGSRGTEAFF. The DNA of the CDR3 is TGTGCCAGCGCGGGGAGCCGCGGCACTGAAGCTTTCTTT.

The chain has TRBV4-2 and TRBJ2-3; D not resolved. Trimming took off 1 base at V and 2 bases at J, with 7 bases between the two ends. The CDR3 loop spans 14 amino acids. CDR1 and CDR2 (germline): LGHNA, YNFKEQ. CDR3 region: CASSQVAPTDTQYF. The CDR3 nucleotides are TGTGCCAGCAGCCAAGTGGCACCCACAGATACGCAGTATTTT.

This rearrangement joins TRBV6-1 to TRBJ2-5; D may correspond to TRBD1 or TRBD2 (6 bases each). CDR1 MNHNS and CDR2 SASEGT come from the germline V gene. The CDR3 loop spans 15 amino acids. Trimming took off 5 bases at V and 5 bases at J, with 18 bases between the two ends. CDR3 in DNA: TGTGCCAGCAGTCGCCGGAGGGGGAGTGTGGAGACCCAGTACTTC. Amino acids: CASSRRRGSVETQYF.

The J gene is TRBJ2-7, the V gene TRBV21-1; the table names TRBD1, a call not compared with the DNA. TRBV21-1 is described as a pseudogene. The CDR3 extends over 15 amino acids. The CDR3 DNA follows: TGTGCCAGCAGCAAAGTAAGGACAGGGACCTACGAGCAGTACTTC. Translated: CASSKVRTGTYEQYF.

V gene TRBV7-2 combines with J gene TRBJ2-3, with D possibly matching TRBD2 (7 bases). The CDR3 has 16 residues. The germline V gene encodes CDR1 SGHTA and CDR2 FQGNSA. V was shortened by 0 bases and J by 2 bases, with 12 bases between the two germline ends. CDR3 residues: CASSLAGGRNTDTQYF. The CDR3 DNA reads as TGTGCCAGCAGCTTAGCGGGGGGGCGGAACACAGATACGCAGTATTTT.

This clonotype was found many times. V gene TRBV7-2 combines with J gene TRBJ1-2; tentative D call: TRBD1 (6 bases). The CDR3 extends over 14 amino acids. In germline, CDR1 is SGHTA, CDR2 FQGNSA. The V gene lost 3 bases and the J gene lost 8 bases, with 16 bases spanning the gap. The CDR3 protein is CASSFSPGGYGYTF. The CDR3 DNA follows: TGTGCCAGCAGCTTCTCCCCGGGGGGCTACGGCTACACCTTC.

The chain recombines TRBV12-3 or TRBV12-4 with TRBJ2-1; TRBD2 aligns across 10 bases. The junction had 22 bases not matched to a gene; V was cut back by 10 bases and J by 7 bases. The CDR3 spans 18 residues. CDR3 residues: CAIPRGRRTKRGGNEQFF. In nucleotides, the CDR3 is TGTGCCATTCCTCGGGGACGGAGGACTAAGCGGGGGGGAAATGAGCAGTTCTTC.

This clonotype showed up just a few times. The J gene is TRBJ2-7, the V gene TRBV12-3 or TRBV12-4, with TRBD2 matching 9 bases. The CDR3 has 15 residues. Trimming at V came to 3 bases and at J to 7 bases, leaving 10 bases not matched to a gene. CDR3 sequence (DNA): TGTGCCAGCAGTTTTCACGCGGGAGGGACCCATGAGCAGTACTTC. Amino acids: CASSFHAGGTHEQYF.

V and J are TRBV5-1 and TRBJ2-1, with 11 nucleotides matching TRBD2. Per germline, CDR1 SGHRS and CDR2 YFSETQ. The length of the CDR3 is 14 residues. V gave up 1 base and J gave up 8 bases; unmatched junction bases: 2. In DNA form, the CDR3 reads TGCGCCAGCAGCTTGACTAGCGGGAGCTATGAGCAGTTCTTC. It yields the protein CASSLTSGSYEQFF.